This TCR beta chain derives from a study of T cell changes during pregnancy in multiple sclerosis. The repertoire was sequenced with immunoSEQ multiplex PCR; TCRdb's copy has only in-frame clones and lacks some. The sample lists some 94,000 clones; around 93% were seen once. The CDR3 runs 14 residues. Germline CDR1 and CDR2: SGHVS and FQNEAQ. With 7 bases clipped from V and 5 bases from J, the junction kept 8 bases outside the gene matches. The material sequenced was peripheral blood, taken in the first trimester of pregnancy. The sequence was collected from a female donor in good health, enrolled as a control in a pregnancy study. V usage is TRBV7-8 and J usage is TRBJ2-5, with 9 bases that match TRBD2. The CDR3 DNA reads as TGTGCCAGCACGGCGGGGGGGCGGTTGGAGACCCAGTACTTC. As protein: CASTAGGRLETQYF.